The 3 T cell receptor beta chains below all came from one sample that was sequenced in a study of response to subunit inactivated influenza vaccine. In TCRdb, the RT-PCR reads were re-called with MiXCR into one record per CDR3 protein. The sample has more than 400,000 distinct CDR3 sequences, less than 7.5% seen once. The specimen was PBMCs from blood, collected about 23 months after vaccination. The receptors derive from a man aged 50 to 69 who received an inactivated influenza vaccine.

CDR3 in DNA: TGTGCCAGCAGCCGAGTATCAGGGCGAGGCACCGGGGAGCTGTTTTTT. It is translated as CASSRVSGRGTGELFF. The rearrangement links TRBV12-3 or TRBV12-4 to TRBJ2-2; weak D call: TRBD1 (5 bases). CDR3 length equals 16 residues. Trimming cost V 6 bases and J 4 bases, with 18 bases left between them.

This clonotype was seen more than once but under ten times. The chain has TRBV10-3 and TRBJ1-2, with 7 bases aligning to TRBD1. The CDR3 contains 13 residues. With V trimmed by 10 bases and J by 6 bases, 11 bases remained unmatched. CDR1 and CDR2 from the germline V gene are ENHRY and SYGVKD. CDR3 region: CATRYRDSDGYTF. The CDR3 nucleotides are TGTGCCACGCGGTACCGGGACAGCGATGGCTACACCTTC.

The rearrangement links TRBV20-1 to TRBJ2-7, with TRBD1 matching 7 bases. The CDR3 is made up of 15 amino acids. After removal of 5 bases from V and 1 base from J, the junction contained 11 bases not matched to a gene. CDR1 and CDR2 from the germline V gene are DFQATT and SNEGSKA (reference sequence). The CDR3 here is CSAGLRQGISYEQYF. CDR3 nucleotides: TGCAGTGCTGGCCTTCGACAGGGAATTTCCTACGAGCAGTACTTC.